A selection of T cell receptor beta chains follows, all from one sample in a study of blood T cell repertoires in COVID-19. Libraries were prepared by immunoSEQ multiplex PCR; TCRdb keeps only in-frame clonotypes and omits some of them. Of roughly 500,000 clones detected, 75% to 90% appear once; the ten largest clones hold roughly 0.92%. The sequenced sample consisted of peripheral blood. The source is a man younger than 30 with COVID-19, enrolled during active disease. Each CDR3 is given with its conserved first and last residue. D genes are given only for firm matches. Expanded clones are given a class, and other clones once, few, many or no size at all.

NA NA TRBJ1-1 TRBV18 TGTGCCAGCTCACCCACGGGGGGCACTGAAGCTTTCTTT CASSPTGGTEAFF
NA TRBD2 TRBJ2-5 TRBV5-1 TGCGCCAGCAATCTAGCGGGGGGGCCGGGAGAGACCCAGTACTTC CASNLAGGPGETQYF
NA NA TRBJ1-1 TRBV12-5 TGTGCTAGTGGTTTGGTCACAAAGGGGACTCTGAACACTGAAGCTTTCTTT CASGLVTKGTLNTEAFF
NA NA TRBJ2-1 TRBV19 TGTGCCAGTAGTATACAGGGGAGCCATGAGCAGTTCTTC CASSIQGSHEQFF
NA TRBD1 TRBJ2-7 TRBV19 TGTGCCAGTAGTATAGGGACAGGTTCCTACGAGCAGTACTTC CASSIGTGSYEQYF
NA TRBD1 TRBJ2-7 TRBV5-4 TGTGCCAGCAGCCGTACAGGGGGCTCGGTTCCCTCCTACGAGCAGTACTTC CASSRTGGSVPSYEQYF
NA TRBD1 TRBJ2-7 TRBV5-4 TGTGCCAGCAGCTGGGACAGGGGGAAAGAGCAGTACTTC CASSWDRGKEQYF
NA TRBD1 TRBJ1-2 TRBV5-1 TGCGCCCGCAGCGGCCGGGACAGGGGGGAGGATGGCTACACCTTC CARSGRDRGEDGYTF
NA TRBD1 TRBJ1-2 TRBV29-1 TGCAGCGCCCTGACAGGGGGTAACTATGGCTACACCTTC CSALTGGNYGYTF
NA NA TRBJ2-2 TRBV11-3 TGTGCCAGCAGCTTAGACAGGGTTTATACCGGGGAGCTGTTTTTT CASSLDRVYTGELFF
NA NA TRBJ2-5 TRBV19 TGTGCCAGTAGTATCGGGTGGGGCGGGGACCAAGAGACCCAGTACTTC CASSIGWGGDQETQYF
NA NA TRBJ2-7 TRBV12-3/TRBV12-4 TGTGCCAGCAGTTTACAGGGGCACGAGCAGTACTTC CASSLQGHEQYF
NA TRBD2 TRBJ2-7 TRBV5-1 TGCGCCAGCAGCCCCGGGACTAGCGGGAGCATCGGCGAGCAGTACTTC CASSPGTSGSIGEQYF
NA TRBD1 TRBJ2-2 TRBV5-4 TGTGCCAGCAGCACACCGGGACAGGGCCCCGGGGAGCTGTTTTTT CASSTPGQGPGELFF
NA NA TRBJ2-5 TRBV6-5 TGTGCCAGCACCTCTCCTAGAGGAGAGACCCAGTACTTC CASTSPRGETQYF
NA TRBD1 TRBJ1-1 TRBV5-6 TGTGCCAGCAGCCCGTCGGACAGGACTGAAGCTTTCTTT CASSPSDRTEAFF
NA NA TRBJ2-5 TRBV11-3 TGTGCCAGCAGCCCCCTGTTATTTTACGGGAGTGGGTCAGAGACCCAGTACTTC CASSPLLFYGSGSETQYF
NA TRBD1 TRBJ1-4 TRBV27 TGTGCCAGCAGTTCCGGGACAGAATATGAAAAACTGTTTTTT CASSSGTEYEKLFF
NA NA TRBJ2-5 TRBV11-2 TGTGCCAGCAGCTCCCGAGGGTATGGGGGGGCTCCTTGGCAGACCCAGTACTTC CASSSRGYGGAPWQTQYF
once NA TRBJ1-2 TRBV20-1 TGCAGTGCTAGAGACGGCTATGGCTACACCTTC CSARDGYGYTF
NA NA TRBJ2-2 TRBV5-4 TGTGCCAGCAGCTTGGCCGGGAAGTCCGGGGAGCTGTTTTTT CASSLAGKSGELFF
NA NA TRBJ1-6 TRBV5-8 TGTGCCAGCAGCTTGCAGTATAATTCACCCCTCCACTTT CASSLQYNSPLHF
NA NA TRBJ1-1 TRBV7-9 TGTGCCAGCAGCGATACACCGAACACTGAAGCTTTCTTT CASSDTPNTEAFF
NA NA TRBJ2-3 TRBV7-8 TGTGCCAGCAGCTTAGTGCCGGGACTTTGGACAGATACGCAGTATTTT CASSLVPGLWTDTQYF
NA NA TRBJ2-5 TRBV2 TGTGCCAGCAGTCCCTGGGGGAGGCAGACCCAGTACTTC CASSPWGRQTQYF
NA TRBD2 TRBJ2-1 TRBV7-8 TGTGCCAGCAGCTATCTAGCGGGGATGGGTGAGCAGTTCTTC CASSYLAGMGEQFF
NA NA TRBJ2-3 TRBV25-1 TGTGCCAGCAGTTCGAGCGCGAATACGCAGTATTTT CASSSSANTQYF
NA NA TRBJ2-7 TRBV11-3 TGTGCCAGCAGCTTAAGTAGCGTCTCCTACGAGCAGTACTTC CASSLSSVSYEQYF
NA TRBD1 TRBJ2-7 TRBV6-5 TGTGCCAGCACCAAATACCGGGACAGGGGCTACGAGCAGTACTTC CASTKYRDRGYEQYF
NA TRBD1 TRBJ1-4 TRBV2 TGTGCCAGCAGGGGACAGGGGGATAATGAAAAACTGTTTTTT CASRGQGDNEKLFF
NA TRBD2 TRBJ2-3 TRBV7-7 TGTGCCAGCAGCTTAGGACTAGCGGAGGGAGATACGCAGTATTTT CASSLGLAEGDTQYF
NA NA TRBJ2-7 TRBV3-1/TRBV3-2 TGTGCCAGCAGCCTACCGGCGGGCTACGAGCAGTACTTC CASSLPAGYEQYF